The 20 T cell receptor beta chains reported below all come from one sample, sequenced in a study of blood T cell repertoires in COVID-19. The table came from immunoSEQ multiplex PCR; TCRdb's copy has only in-frame clones and leaves some out. This sample has 80,000 to 95,000 clones; roughly 84% occur once, and the top ten carry roughly a third. Sequenced input: peripheral blood. The receptors originated from a woman at least 80 years old with active or convalescent COVID-19.

The gene calls are TRBV4-1 and TRBJ2-5, with 11 bases fitting TRBD2. After removal of 2 bases from V and 5 bases from J, the junction contained 10 bases not matched to a gene. This CDR3 is built from 17 residues. CDR1 and CDR2 from the germline V gene are MGHRA and YSYEKL. The DNA for the CDR3 is TGCGCCAGCAGCCAAATAGCGGGAGGGGGGGCGTGGGAGACCCAGTACTTC. Residues: CASSQIAGGGAWETQYF.

The chain carries TRBV19 and TRBJ2-3; D might be TRBD2 (5 bases). CDR1 LNHDA and CDR2 SQIVND come from the germline V gene (reference sequence). V gave up 6 bases and J gave up 2 bases, with 12 bases separating them. This CDR3 contains 14 residues. The DNA of the CDR3 is TGTGCCAGTAGACATGCAGCGGACACAGATACGCAGTATTTT. Amino acid sequence: CASRHAADTDTQYF.

This clone showed up just once. The chain uses TRBV7-9 and TRBJ2-5, with TRBD2 as a possible D gene (6 bases). The CDR3 extends over 15 amino acids. V shed 1 base and J shed 2 bases, with 11 bases lying between them. From germline, CDR1 is SEHNR and CDR2 FQNEAQ (reference sequence). CDR3 DNA: TGTGCCAGCAGCTTAGGGGGGGTCCCTCAAGAGACCCAGTACTTC. Protein: CASSLGGVPQETQYF.

V is TRBV6-1 and J is TRBJ2-3; 12 bases fit TRBD2. J lost 5 bases, V lost 2 bases, and 5 bases had no gene match. Germline CDR1 and CDR2: MNHNS and SASEGT. The CDR3 has 16 amino acids. The CDR3 loop is CASSELLAGGIDTQYF. CDR3 coding DNA: TGTGCCAGCAGTGAACTACTAGCGGGAGGTATAGATACGCAGTATTTT.

This chain uses TRBV19 with TRBJ1-3; TRBD1 is a possible D gene (5 bases). The CDR3 contains 15 residues. Deletions cut 5 bases from V and 1 base from J, with 12 bases between. Germline CDR1 LNHDA, CDR2 SQIVND (reference sequence). The CDR3 region is CASSPQELSGNTIYF. CDR3 bases: TGTGCCAGTAGTCCACAGGAATTGTCTGGAAACACCATATATTTT.

The chain combines TRBV3-1 (or the pseudogene TRBV3-2) with TRBJ1-5; D perhaps matches TRBD1 (6 bases). Germline V CDR1 and CDR2: LGHDT, YNNKEL (reference sequence). This CDR3 region has 14 residues. Trimming cost V 4 bases and J 5 bases, with 12 bases left between them. DNA for the CDR3: TGTGCCAGCAGCCCTACCCACAGGGATCAGCCCCAGCATTTT. Translated: CASSPTHRDQPQHF.

J is TRBJ1-2 and V is TRBV5-4, with D perhaps matching TRBD1 (5 bases). In germline, CDR1 is SGHNT, CDR2 YYREEE (reference sequence). Trimming cost V 0 bases and J 4 bases, with 13 bases left between them. This CDR3 comprises 15 residues. The CDR3 here is CASSLADSPFYGYTF. In DNA, the CDR3 is TGTGCCAGCAGCTTGGCCGACAGCCCCTTCTATGGCTACACCTTC.

The V gene is TRBV12-5, the J gene TRBJ1-5; D not resolved. Germline V CDR1 and CDR2: LGHNT, FRNRAP. V shed 1 base and J shed 5 bases, with 6 bases lying between them. The CDR3 covers 13 residues. The CDR3 sequence is CASGLASDQPQHF. CDR3 in DNA: TGTGCTAGTGGTTTGGCCTCTGATCAGCCCCAGCATTTT.

The chain has TRBV24-1 and TRBJ1-4, with unresolved D. The CDR3 covers 11 residues. V lost 7 bases, J lost 8 bases, and 7 bases lay in between. Germline CDR1 reads KGHDR; CDR2 reads SFDVKD. The CDR3 DNA reads TGTGCCACCAGGGATAGCGAAAAACTGTTTTTT. Translation gives CATRDSEKLFF.

The CDR3 DNA reads as TGCGCCAGCAGCTTGCGTGGACAGTTGAACACTGAAGCTTTCTTT. Translating it yields CASSLRGQLNTEAFF. This chain links TRBV5-1 with TRBJ1-1; the D gene is possibly TRBD1 (6 bases). Trimming shortened V by 1 base and J by 0 bases, and 10 bases separated the two germline ends. Germline CDR1 SGHRS, CDR2 YFSETQ. The CDR3 runs to 15 residues.

The table lists this clone with a count of one. The CDR3 sequence: CASSPNRYEQYF. The CDR3 nucleotides read TGTGCCAGCAGCCCTAACAGATACGAGCAGTACTTC. The rearrangement uses TRBV3-1 (or the pseudogene TRBV3-2) and TRBJ2-7; no reliable D call. This CDR3 is built from 12 residues. V lost 4 bases and J lost 4, with 8 bases in between. The germline CDR1 and CDR2 sequences are LGHDT and YNNKEL (reference sequence).

The chain employs TRBV6-4 and TRBJ2-1; 11 bases align to TRBD2. This CDR3 spans 15 amino acids. Germline V gene data show CDR1 as MRHNA and CDR2 as SNTAGT. V lost 5 bases, J lost 8 bases, and 8 bases stayed unmatched. The CDR3 nucleotides read TGTGCCAGCAGTCCTAGCGGGAGGAACTCGCATGAGCAGTTCTTC. Protein sequence: CASSPSGRNSHEQFF.

The chain joins TRBV6-5 to TRBJ1-6; unclear D gene. Per germline, CDR1 MNHEY and CDR2 SVGAGI. Trimming shortened V by 3 bases and J by 10 bases, and 7 bases separated the two germline ends. The CDR3 spans 12 residues. CDR3 protein: CASSYYGSPLHF. The DNA of the CDR3 is TGTGCCAGCAGTTATTACGGGTCACCCCTCCACTTT.

This sequence joins TRBV19 and TRBJ1-5, with TRBD1 matching 7 bases. This CDR3 comprises 14 residues. The V gene's germline CDR1 is LNHDA and CDR2 SQIVND (reference sequence). V lost 9 bases and J lost 1; bases outside the gene matches: 6. The CDR3 sequence is CASSGTASNQPQHF. CDR3 in DNA: TGTGCCAGCTCCGGGACAGCCAGCAATCAGCCCCAGCATTTT.

The genes are TRBV25-1 and TRBJ2-1; a possible D gene is TRBD2 (6 bases). CDR3 size: 15 residues. V was clipped by 4 bases and J by 3 bases, with 13 bases between them. Germline loops: CDR1 MGHDK, CDR2 SYGVNS. CDR3: CASSAVAANYNEQFF. In nucleotides, the CDR3 is TGTGCCAGCAGTGCTGTAGCGGCTAACTACAATGAGCAGTTCTTC.

The rearrangement uses TRBV30 and TRBJ1-5, with 7 nucleotides matching TRBD1. The J segment lost 7 bases and the V segment lost 5 bases, leaving 8 bases of the junction unmatched. CDR1 is GTSNPN and CDR2 is SVGIG in the germline V gene (reference sequence). The CDR3 is 13 residues long. The DNA of the CDR3 is TGTGCCTGGGAGGGACAGCCGGGGCAGCCCCAGCATTTT. Encoded protein: CAWEGQPGQPQHF.

V gene TRBV28 combines with J gene TRBJ1-2; 8 nucleotides agree with TRBD1. Germline V gene lookup returns CDR1 MDHEN and CDR2 SYDVKM. The junction had 8 bases not matched to a gene; V was cut back by 7 bases and J by 7 bases. The CDR3 sequence is 13 residues long. CDR3 region: CASTGTGLGGYTF. As DNA, the CDR3 is TGTGCCAGCACCGGGACAGGATTGGGTGGCTACACCTTC.

V and J are TRBV10-3 and TRBJ1-2; D gene uncertain. The germline gives CDR1 ENHRY, CDR2 SYGVKD. With 2 bases removed from V and 8 bases from J, the gap between germline ends came to 15 bases. The CDR3 totals 14 residues. The CDR3: CAISEMIGMGGYTF. CDR3 in DNA: TGTGCCATCAGTGAGATGATCGGGATGGGGGGCTACACCTTC.

The chain links TRBV5-1 to TRBJ1-4, with 10 positions matching TRBD1. Per the germline V gene, CDR1 is SGHRS and CDR2 is YFSETQ. Trimming removed 3 bases from V and 3 bases from J; junction bases left unmatched: 8. The CDR3 extends over 17 amino acids. The CDR3 sequence is CASSSTLGQGANEKLFF. The CDR3 bases are TGCGCCAGCAGCTCTACTTTAGGACAGGGGGCTAATGAAAAACTGTTTTTT.

The chain carries TRBV24-1 and TRBJ2-5; 8 bases match TRBD1. After removal of 9 bases from V and 5 bases from J, the junction contained 13 bases not matched to a gene. This CDR3 has 15 amino acids. Germline V lookup: CDR1 KGHDR, CDR2 SFDVKD. Written as DNA, the CDR3 is TGTGCCACCCCCGGGAGTCAGGGGGCTTGGGAGACCCAGTACTTC. Protein sequence: CATPGSQGAWETQYF.